This T cell receptor beta chain was recovered during a study of human T cells and chemical hapten exposure. Overall study: A mostly female patient group had alopecia areata, totalis or universalis.

Each CDR3 protein gets one entry after TCRdb re-called the RACE reads with MiXCR. Of around 120,000 distinct CDR3 sequences in the sample, around 13% were seen once. Findings and caveats of the study: Large CDR3 similarity clusters arose significantly more often from expanded TCRs than from controls.

J was trimmed by 3 bases and V by 2 bases; bases with no gene match: 8. The CDR3 has 15 amino acids. CDR1 and CDR2 from the germline V gene are SGHDT and YYEEEE. For this clonotype: Its antigen is as yet unknown.

Stated time point: patch test 1, 2 weeks after DPC sensitization. Treatment indicated: therapeutic diphenylcyclopropenone sensitization with weekly scalp DPC. This receptor was obtained from a man younger than 35 with alopecia areata. Some clones in this sample may be carry-over from other donors' samples. Here the sequenced sample was whole blood, taken in connection with sensitization to the hapten diphenylcyclopropenone (DPC). The gene calls are TRBV5-6 and TRBJ2-7, with 7 bases fitting TRBD1. CDR3 region: CASSLRLTGDYEQYF. The DNA of the CDR3 is TGTGCCAGCAGCTTAAGACTAACAGGGGACTACGAGCAGTACTTC.